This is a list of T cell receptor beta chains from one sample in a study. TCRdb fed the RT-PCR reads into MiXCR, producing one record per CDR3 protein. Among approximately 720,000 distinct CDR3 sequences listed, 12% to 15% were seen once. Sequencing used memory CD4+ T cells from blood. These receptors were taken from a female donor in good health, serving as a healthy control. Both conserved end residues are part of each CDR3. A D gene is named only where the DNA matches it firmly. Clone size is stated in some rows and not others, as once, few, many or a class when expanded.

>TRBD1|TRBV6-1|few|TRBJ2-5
TGTGCCGGGGCACAGGGGGTTCGAGAGACCCAGTACTTC
CAGAQGVRETQYF
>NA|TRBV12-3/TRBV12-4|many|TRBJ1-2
TGTGCCAGCAGCTCGGGCCACGGTACGGGGGACTATGGCTACACCTTC
CASSSGHGTGDYGYTF
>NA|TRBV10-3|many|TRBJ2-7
TGTGCCATCAGTGAGGGTGGACTTGGCTACGAGCAGTACTTC
CAISEGGLGYEQYF
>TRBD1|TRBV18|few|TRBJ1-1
TGTGCCAGCTCACCCTCCAGGGGGGACACTGAAGCTTTCTTT
CASSPSRGDTEAFF
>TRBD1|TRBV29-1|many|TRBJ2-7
TGCAGCGCCAACCTGGGACAGGCCAAGCAGTACTTC
CSANLGQAKQYF
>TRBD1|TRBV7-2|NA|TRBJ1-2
TGTGCCAGCACCCTAGACAGGGTGGCTGGCTACACCTTC
CASTLDRVAGYTF
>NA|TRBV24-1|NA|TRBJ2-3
TGTGCCACCAGGGGGACTGGAACAGATACGCAGTATTTT
CATRGTGTDTQYF
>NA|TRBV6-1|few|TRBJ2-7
TGTGCCAGCAGGCCAGGGCTTAGATCCTACGAGCAGTACTTC
CASRPGLRSYEQYF
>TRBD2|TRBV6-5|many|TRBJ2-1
TGTGCCAGCAGCAACTTAGCGGGAAGCGTCTACAATGAGCAGTTCTTC
CASSNLAGSVYNEQFF
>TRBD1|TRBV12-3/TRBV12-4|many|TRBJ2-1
TGTGCCAGCAGCTACGAACAGGGGGACAATGAGCAGTTCTTC
CASSYEQGDNEQFF
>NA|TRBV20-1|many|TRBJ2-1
TGCAGTGCTAGATGGTCCGGGTATGAGCAGTTCTTC
CSARWSGYEQFF
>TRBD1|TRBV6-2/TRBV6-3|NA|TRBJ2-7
TGTGCCAGCAGACCGGACAGGGTAAGAGAGCAGTACTTC
CASRPDRVREQYF
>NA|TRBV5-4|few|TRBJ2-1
TGTGCCAGCAGCCGTGGCGAAAACAATGAGCAGTTCTTC
CASSRGENNEQFF
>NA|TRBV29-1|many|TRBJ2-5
TGCAGCGTTGCTCCTACCCTGGAGACCCAGTACTTC
CSVAPTLETQYF
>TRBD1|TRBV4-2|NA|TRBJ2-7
TGTGCCAGCAGCCAAGACAGGACAGGTCTCTGGGAGCAGTACTTC
CASSQDRTGLWEQYF
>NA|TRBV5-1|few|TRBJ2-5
TGCGCCAGCAGCTTGACCGGGGGCGACGAGACCCAGTACTTC
CASSLTGGDETQYF
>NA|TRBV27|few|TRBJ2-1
TGTGCCAGCAGTCCTTTCGGTCATGAGCAGTTCTTC
CASSPFGHEQFF
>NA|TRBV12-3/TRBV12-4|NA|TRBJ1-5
TGTGCCAGCAGCTCCCAGGGCGACAATCAGCCCCAGCATTTT
CASSSQGDNQPQHF
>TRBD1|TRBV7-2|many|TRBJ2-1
TGTGCCAGCAGCGAGGGGGACAGGGCTTACAATGAGCAGTTCTTC
CASSEGDRAYNEQFF
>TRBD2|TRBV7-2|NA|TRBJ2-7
TGTGCCAGCAGCCCCACAGCGGGAGTCGGCGACGAGCAGTACTTC
CASSPTAGVGDEQYF
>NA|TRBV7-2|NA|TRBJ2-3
TGTGCCAGCAGCCCTAGACAGGGAGGGAATAGAGATACGCAGTATTTT
CASSPRQGGNRDTQYF
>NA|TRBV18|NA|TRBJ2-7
TGTGCCAGCCGTGGGCAGTCCTACGAGCAGTACTTC
CASRGQSYEQYF
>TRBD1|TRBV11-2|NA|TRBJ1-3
TGTGTCAGCAGCACCCGGAGGACAGGTGGAAACACCATATATTTT
CVSSTRRTGGNTIYF
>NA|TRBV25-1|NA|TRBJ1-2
TGTGCCAGCAGTGAATTCGACAGCTATGGCTACACCTTC
CASSEFDSYGYTF
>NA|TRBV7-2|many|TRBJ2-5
TGTGCCAGCAGCTTAGAAAGGGAGAGTGAGACCCAGTACTTC
CASSLERESETQYF
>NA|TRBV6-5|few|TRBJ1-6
TGTGCCAGCAGTTCCGACCCTGACCCCTGGGGGGGATCACCCCTCCACTTT
CASSSDPDPWGGSPLHF
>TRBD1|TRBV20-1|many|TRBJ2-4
TGCAGTGCTCGCGGGGGACAGGGGGAAAACATTCAGTACTTC
CSARGGQGENIQYF
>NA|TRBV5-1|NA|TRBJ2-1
TGCGCCAGCAGCGGGGACTCCCCGTCTTGGAGCAATGAGCAGTTCTTC
CASSGDSPSWSNEQFF
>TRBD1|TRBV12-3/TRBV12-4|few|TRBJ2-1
TGTGCCAGCACCGACAGGGGCAATGAGCAGTTCTTC
CASTDRGNEQFF
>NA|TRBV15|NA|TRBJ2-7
TGTGCCACCAGCAGAGCGGACGACTCCTACGAGCAGTACTTC
CATSRADDSYEQYF
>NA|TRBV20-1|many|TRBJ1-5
TGCAGTGCTAGTTTGGCCAGCAATCAGCCCCAGCATTTT
CSASLASNQPQHF
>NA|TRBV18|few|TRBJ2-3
TGTGCCAGCTCACCGAGCAGGTTAAGCACAGATACGCAGTATTTT
CASSPSRLSTDTQYF